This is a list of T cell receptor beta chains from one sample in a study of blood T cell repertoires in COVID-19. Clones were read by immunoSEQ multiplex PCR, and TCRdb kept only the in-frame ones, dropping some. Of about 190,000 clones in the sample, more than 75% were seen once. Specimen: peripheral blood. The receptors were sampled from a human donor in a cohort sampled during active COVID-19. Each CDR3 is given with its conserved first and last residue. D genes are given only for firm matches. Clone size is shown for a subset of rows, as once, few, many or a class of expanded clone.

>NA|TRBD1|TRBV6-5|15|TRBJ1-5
TGTGCCAGCAGTCAAACAGGGGGCGGCAATCAGCCCCAGCATTTT
CASSQTGGGNQPQHF
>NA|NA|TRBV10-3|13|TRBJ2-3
TGTGCCATCAGTGAGTTTATGACAGATACGCAGTATTTT
CAISEFMTDTQYF
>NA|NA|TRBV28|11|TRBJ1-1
TGTGCCAGCAGTTTCAGCACTGAAGCTTTCTTT
CASSFSTEAFF
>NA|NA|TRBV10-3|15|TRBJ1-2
TGTGCCATCAGTGAGGGAGACATCCAGGGCCTTGGCTACACCTTC
CAISEGDIQGLGYTF
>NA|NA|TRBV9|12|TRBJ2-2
TGTGCCAGCAGCGTCGGTGGCGGGGAGCTGTTTTTT
CASSVGGGELFF
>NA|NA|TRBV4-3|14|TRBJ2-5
TGCGCCAGCAGCCCAGGGACTCCCCCAGGGACCCAGTACTTC
CASSPGTPPGTQYF
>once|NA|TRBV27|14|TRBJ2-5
TGTGCCAGCTCGCGACTGGGTGCACAAGAGACCCAGTACTTC
CASSRLGAQETQYF
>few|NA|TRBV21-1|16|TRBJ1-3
TGTGCCAGCAGCTCTCGACAGGGGGTTGCTGGAAACACCATATATTTT
CASSSRQGVAGNTIYF
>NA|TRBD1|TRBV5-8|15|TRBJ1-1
TGTGCCAGCAGCTCGGGACAGACCATGAACACTGAAGCTTTCTTT
CASSSGQTMNTEAFF
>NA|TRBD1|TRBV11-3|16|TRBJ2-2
TGTGCCAGCAGCCAGAGGACAGGGGCGAACACCGGGGAGCTGTTTTTT
CASSQRTGANTGELFF
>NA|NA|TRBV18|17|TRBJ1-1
TGTGCCAGCTCAAGTTTGATGACGCAGCGAAGGAACACTGAAGCTTTCTTT
CASSSLMTQRRNTEAFF
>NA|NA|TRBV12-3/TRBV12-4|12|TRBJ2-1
TGTGCCAGCAGTTTCCGCGGAGATGAGCAGTTCTTC
CASSFRGDEQFF
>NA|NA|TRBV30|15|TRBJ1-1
TGTGCCTGGAGTGTTTCTGCGAAAGTTAACACTGAAGCTTTCTTT
CAWSVSAKVNTEAFF
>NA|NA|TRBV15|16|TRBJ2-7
TGTGCCACCAGCGGAGATTGGCCCCATGGCCCCTACGAGCAGTACTTC
CATSGDWPHGPYEQYF
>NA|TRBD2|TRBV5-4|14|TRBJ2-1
TGTGCCAGCAGCGTGGGACTAGCGGGATCCGAGCAGTTCTTC
CASSVGLAGSEQFF
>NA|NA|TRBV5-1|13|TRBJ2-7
TGCGCCAGCAGCTTTTCCAGGGCCAACGAGCAGTACTTC
CASSFSRANEQYF
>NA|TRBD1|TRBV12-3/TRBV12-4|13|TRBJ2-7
TGTGCCAGCACACAGGGGAGCTCCTACGAGCAGTACTTC
CASTQGSSYEQYF
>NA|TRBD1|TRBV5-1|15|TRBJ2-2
TGCGCCAGCAGCTTAGGACAGGGGCTGTCCAAGGAGCTGTTTTTT
CASSLGQGLSKELFF
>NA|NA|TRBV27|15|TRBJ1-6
TGTGCCAGCAGTTTATTAGGGGACAATAATTCACCCCTCCACTTT
CASSLLGDNNSPLHF
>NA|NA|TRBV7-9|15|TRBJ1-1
TGTGCCAGCAGCTTATCGGGAAGCTCTGGATCTGAAGCTTTCTTT
CASSLSGSSGSEAFF
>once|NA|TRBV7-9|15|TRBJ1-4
TGTGCCAGCAGCCCGCCCGGGCAGGGGTATGAAAAACTGTTTTTT
CASSPPGQGYEKLFF
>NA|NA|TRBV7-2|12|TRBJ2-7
TGTGCCAGCAGCTCGAGGGTTTCCGAGCAGTACTTC
CASSSRVSEQYF
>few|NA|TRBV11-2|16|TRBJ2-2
TGTGCCAGCAGCTTGGGCGGAAACAGGGCCATCGGGGAGCTGTTTTTT
CASSLGGNRAIGELFF
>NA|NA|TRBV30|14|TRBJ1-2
TGTGCCTGGATAAGAGGTCAGGGTAACTATGGCTACACCTTC
CAWIRGQGNYGYTF
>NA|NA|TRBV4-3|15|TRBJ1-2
TGCGCCAGCAGCCAAGATACGGAGGGGAAATATGGCTACACCTTC
CASSQDTEGKYGYTF
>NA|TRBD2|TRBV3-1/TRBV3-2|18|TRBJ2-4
TGTGCCAGCAGCCCCTATGGACTAGCGGGGGGGCCTAAAAACATTCAGTACTTC
CASSPYGLAGGPKNIQYF
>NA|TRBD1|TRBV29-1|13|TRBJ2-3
TGCAGCGTTGCCCAGGGGGAGTTGGATACGCAGTATTTT
CSVAQGELDTQYF
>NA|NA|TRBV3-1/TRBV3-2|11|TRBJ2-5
TGTGCCAGCAGCCTCAGGGAGACCCAGTACTTC
CASSLRETQYF
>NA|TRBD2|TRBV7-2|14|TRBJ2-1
TGTGCCAGCAGCTTGACTAGCGGGGGGATTGAGCAGTTCTTC
CASSLTSGGIEQFF
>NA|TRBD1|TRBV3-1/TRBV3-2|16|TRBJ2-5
TGTGCCAGCAGCCCAGCCGGGACAGGATTCCGAGAGACCCAGTACTTC
CASSPAGTGFRETQYF
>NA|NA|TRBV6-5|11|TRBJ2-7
TGTGCCAGCAGACGACAGTACGAGCAGTACTTC
CASRRQYEQYF
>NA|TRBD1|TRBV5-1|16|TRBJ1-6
TGCGCCAGCAGCAATACAGGGGGGATCGATAATTCACCCCTCCACTTT
CASSNTGGIDNSPLHF
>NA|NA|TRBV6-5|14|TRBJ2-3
TGTGCCAGCAGCCGGGACTTCCGCACAGATACGCAGTATTTT
CASSRDFRTDTQYF
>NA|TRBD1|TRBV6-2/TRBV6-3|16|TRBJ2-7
TGTGCCAGCAGTCAAGGGCCTCCGGGACAGGCCTACGAGCAGTACTTC
CASSQGPPGQAYEQYF
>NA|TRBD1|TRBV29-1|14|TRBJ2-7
TGCAGCGTTCTCCCCGGGACAGGGGTTAGCGAGCAGTACTTC
CSVLPGTGVSEQYF
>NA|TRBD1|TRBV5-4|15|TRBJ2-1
TGTGCCAGCAGCCCCCGGGACAGGGCATACAATGAGCAGTTCTTC
CASSPRDRAYNEQFF
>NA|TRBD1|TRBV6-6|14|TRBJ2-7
TGTGCCAATGCGGACAGGGTCCTTTCCTACGAGCAGTACTTC
CANADRVLSYEQYF
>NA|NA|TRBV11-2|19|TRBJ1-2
TGTGCCAGCAGCTTAGCGTACTTGGGCCGATCCTCTGCCCTTTATGGCTACACCTTC
CASSLAYLGRSSALYGYTF
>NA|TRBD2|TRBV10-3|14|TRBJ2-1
TGTGCCACAGAGAGATTAGCGGGATACAATGAGCAGTTCTTC
CATERLAGYNEQFF
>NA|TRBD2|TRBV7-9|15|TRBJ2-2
TGTGCCAGCAGGCCGGGACTAGCGAACACCGGGGAGCTGTTTTTT
CASRPGLANTGELFF
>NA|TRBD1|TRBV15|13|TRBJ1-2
TGTGCCACCAGCAGAGACAGGGGGTATGGCTACACCTTC
CATSRDRGYGYTF
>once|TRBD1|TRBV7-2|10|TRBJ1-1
TGTGCCGCAGGACAGGTTGAAGCTTTCTTT
CAAGQVEAFF
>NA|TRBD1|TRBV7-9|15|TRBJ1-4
TGTGCCAGCAGCTTAGGGGACAGGGTGGACGAAAAACTGTTTTTT
CASSLGDRVDEKLFF
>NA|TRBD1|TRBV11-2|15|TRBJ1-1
TGTGCCAGCAGCTTAGCGGGACAGGGGATCACTGAAGCTTTCTTT
CASSLAGQGITEAFF
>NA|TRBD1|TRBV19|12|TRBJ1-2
TGTGCCACGACAGGGGTCCGGGATGGCTACACCTTC
CATTGVRDGYTF
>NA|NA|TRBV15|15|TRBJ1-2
TGTGCCACCAGCAGTTTGGCAGGGACACCGTATGGCTACACCTTC
CATSSLAGTPYGYTF
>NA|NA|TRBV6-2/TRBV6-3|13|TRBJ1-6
TGTGCCAGCAGCCCTTATCCCCGGTCACCCCTCCACTTT
CASSPYPRSPLHF
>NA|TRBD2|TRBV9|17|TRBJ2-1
TGTGCCAGCAGCGCGGAGTTGGGACTAGCGGGAGGGGGTGAGCAGTTCTTC
CASSAELGLAGGGEQFF
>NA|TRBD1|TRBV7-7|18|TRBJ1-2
TGTGCCAGCAGCTTAGGAGGACAGGGCACAGGCCGGTCCTATGGCTACACCTTC
CASSLGGQGTGRSYGYTF
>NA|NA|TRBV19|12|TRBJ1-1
TGTGCCAGTAGTATAATGGGCGCTGAAGCTTTCTTT
CASSIMGAEAFF
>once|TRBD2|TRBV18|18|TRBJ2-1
TGTGCCAGCTCACCACCCGGGAGGCGCGGGAGCTCCTACAATGAGCAGTTCTTC
CASSPPGRRGSSYNEQFF
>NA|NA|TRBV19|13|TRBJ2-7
TGTGCCAGTAGTTCAAACTCAGGGTGGGAGCAGTACTTC
CASSSNSGWEQYF
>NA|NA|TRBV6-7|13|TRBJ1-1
TGTGCCAGCAGACAGGGCCGGAACACTGAAGCTTTCTTT
CASRQGRNTEAFF